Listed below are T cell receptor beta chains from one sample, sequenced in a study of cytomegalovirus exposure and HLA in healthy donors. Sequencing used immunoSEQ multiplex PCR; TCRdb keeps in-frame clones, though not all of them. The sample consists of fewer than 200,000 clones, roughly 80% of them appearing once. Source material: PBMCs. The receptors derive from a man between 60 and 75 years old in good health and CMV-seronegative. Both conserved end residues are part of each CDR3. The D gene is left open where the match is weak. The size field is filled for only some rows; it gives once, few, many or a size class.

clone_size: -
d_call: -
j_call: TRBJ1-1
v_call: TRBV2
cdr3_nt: TGTGCCAGCAGTGAAAGACAGGCTATGAACACTGAAGCTTTCTTT
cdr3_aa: CASSERQAMNTEAFF

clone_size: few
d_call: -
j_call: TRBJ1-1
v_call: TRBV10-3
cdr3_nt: TGTGCCATATCTCTGGGCCCGAACACTGAAGCTTTCTTT
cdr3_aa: CAISLGPNTEAFF

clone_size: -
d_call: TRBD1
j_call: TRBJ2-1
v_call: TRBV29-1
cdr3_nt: TGCAGCGTCAAGGACAGGGGGCCATACAATGAGCAGTTCTTC
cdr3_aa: CSVKDRGPYNEQFF

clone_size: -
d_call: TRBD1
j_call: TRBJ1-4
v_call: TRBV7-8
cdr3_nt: TGTGCCAGCAGCTCCCAGACAGGGGTTAATGAAAAACTGTTTTTT
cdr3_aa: CASSSQTGVNEKLFF

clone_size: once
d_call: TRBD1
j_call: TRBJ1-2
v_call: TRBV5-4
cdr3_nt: TGTGCCAGCAGCTTGGACCGACAGGGGGGAGACTATGGCTACACCTTC
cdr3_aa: CASSLDRQGGDYGYTF

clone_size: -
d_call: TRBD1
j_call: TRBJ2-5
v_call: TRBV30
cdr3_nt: TGTGCCTGGAGTCTTCGGACAGGGAGTCAAGAGACCCAGTACTTC
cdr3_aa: CAWSLRTGSQETQYF

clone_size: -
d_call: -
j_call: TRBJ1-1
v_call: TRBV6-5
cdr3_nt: TGTGCCAGCAGTTACTCCCCCGGGATGGACACTGAAGCTTTCTTT
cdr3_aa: CASSYSPGMDTEAFF

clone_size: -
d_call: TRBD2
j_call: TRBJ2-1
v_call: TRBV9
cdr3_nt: TGTGCCAGCAGCGGCAGCGGGATCAGAAATGAGCAGTTCTTC
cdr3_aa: CASSGSGIRNEQFF

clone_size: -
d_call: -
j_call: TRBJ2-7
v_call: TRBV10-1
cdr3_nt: TGCGCCAGCAGTGAGTCTTACAGCTCCTACGAGCAGTACTTC
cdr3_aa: CASSESYSSYEQYF

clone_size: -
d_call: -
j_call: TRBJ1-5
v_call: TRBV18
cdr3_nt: TGTGCCAGCTCACCAAACAGGGATCGTCAGCCCCAGCATTTT
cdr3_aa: CASSPNRDRQPQHF

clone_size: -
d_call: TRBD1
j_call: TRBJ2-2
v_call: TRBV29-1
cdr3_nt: TGCAGCGTGAACATACAGGGGTGGTCGAACACCGGGGAGCTGTTTTTT
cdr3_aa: CSVNIQGWSNTGELFF

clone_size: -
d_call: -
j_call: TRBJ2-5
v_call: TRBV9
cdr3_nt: TGTGCCAGCAGCACAGTGGGACTGGCGCAAGAGACCCAGTACTTC
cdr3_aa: CASSTVGLAQETQYF

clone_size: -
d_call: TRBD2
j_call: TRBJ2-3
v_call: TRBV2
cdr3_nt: TGTGCCAGCAGTGCCGATAGCGGGCGGAGCACAGATACGCAGTATTTT
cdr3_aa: CASSADSGRSTDTQYF

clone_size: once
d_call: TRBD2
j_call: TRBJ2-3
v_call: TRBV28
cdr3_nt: TGTGCCAGCAGTCCCAACCCGGGACTAGCGACGGGTTTCACAGATACGCAGTATTTT
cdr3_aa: CASSPNPGLATGFTDTQYF

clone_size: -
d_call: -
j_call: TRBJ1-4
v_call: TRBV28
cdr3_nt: TGTGCCAGCAGTCCCCTTCGGGGGGCGCGCGGTGCAACTAATGAAAAACTGTTTTTT
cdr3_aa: CASSPLRGARGATNEKLFF

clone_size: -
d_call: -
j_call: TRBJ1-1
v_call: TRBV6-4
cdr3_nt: TGTGCCAGCAGTGACTCGTGGGGGGGCTCCACTGAAGCTTTCTTT
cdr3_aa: CASSDSWGGSTEAFF

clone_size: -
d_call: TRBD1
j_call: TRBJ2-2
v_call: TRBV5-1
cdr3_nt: TGCGCCAGCCAAACCGGGACAGGGGGCTTCGCGAACACCGGGGAGCTGTTTTTT
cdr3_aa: CASQTGTGGFANTGELFF

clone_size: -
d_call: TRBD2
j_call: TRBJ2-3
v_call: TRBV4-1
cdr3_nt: TGCGCCAGCAGCCGTTCTAGCGGTAGCACAGATACGCAGTATTTT
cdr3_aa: CASSRSSGSTDTQYF

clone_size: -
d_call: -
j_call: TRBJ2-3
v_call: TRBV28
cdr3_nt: TGTGCCAGCAGTCCCCTCCTAAAAGATACGCAGTATTTT
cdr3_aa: CASSPLLKDTQYF

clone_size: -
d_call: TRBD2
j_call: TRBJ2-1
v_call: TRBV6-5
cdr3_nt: TGTGCCAGCAGTGCTCTAGCGGCGATAAGTAATGAGCAGTTCTTC
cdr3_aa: CASSALAAISNEQFF

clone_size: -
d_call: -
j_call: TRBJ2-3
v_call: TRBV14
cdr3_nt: TGTGCCAGCAGCCAAGACCCCCTGGGCCCATCTCATACGCAGTATTTT
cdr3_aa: CASSQDPLGPSHTQYF

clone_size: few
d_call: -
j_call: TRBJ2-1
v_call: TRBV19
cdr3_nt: TGTGCCAGTAGTAACCCCCCCGCTAGGCATGAGCAGTTCTTC
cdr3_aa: CASSNPPARHEQFF

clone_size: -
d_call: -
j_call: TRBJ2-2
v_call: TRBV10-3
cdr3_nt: TGTGCCATCAGTGACGGGTTAGGCGGGGAGCTGTTTTTT
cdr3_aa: CAISDGLGGELFF

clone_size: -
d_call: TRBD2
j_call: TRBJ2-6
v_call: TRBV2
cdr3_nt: TGTGCCAGCAGGGGTCTAGCGGGAGAAAGCTCTGGGGCCAACGTCCTGACTTTC
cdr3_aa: CASRGLAGESSGANVLTF

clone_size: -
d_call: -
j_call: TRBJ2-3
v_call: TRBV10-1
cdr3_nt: TGCGCCAGCAGTGATCACAGATCCACAGATACGCAGTATTTT
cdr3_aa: CASSDHRSTDTQYF

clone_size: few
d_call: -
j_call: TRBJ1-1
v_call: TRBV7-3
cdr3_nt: TGTGCCAGCAGCTTACGGGAGAACACTGAAGCTTTCTTT
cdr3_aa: CASSLRENTEAFF

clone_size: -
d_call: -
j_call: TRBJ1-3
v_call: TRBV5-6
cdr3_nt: TGTGCCAGCAGCTTGGCCCGTTCGTGGAGGGCCGGCTCTGGAAACACCATATATTTT
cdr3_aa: CASSLARSWRAGSGNTIYF

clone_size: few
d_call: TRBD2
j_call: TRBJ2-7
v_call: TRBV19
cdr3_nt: TGTGCCAGTAGTAGCGGGAGAGCCTACGAGCAGTACTTC
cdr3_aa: CASSSGRAYEQYF

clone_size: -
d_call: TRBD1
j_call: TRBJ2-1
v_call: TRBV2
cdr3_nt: TGTGCCAGCAGTGGCTCGGGACAGGCCGCCAATGAGCAGTTCTTC
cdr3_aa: CASSGSGQAANEQFF

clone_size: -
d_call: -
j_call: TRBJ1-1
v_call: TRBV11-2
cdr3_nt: TGTGCCAGCAGCTTAGAATTCGGCAGGCGGAACACTGAAGCTTTCTTT
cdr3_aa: CASSLEFGRRNTEAFF

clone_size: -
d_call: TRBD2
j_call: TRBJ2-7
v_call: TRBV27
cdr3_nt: TGTGCCAGCAGCGTGCTGACTAGCGGCCGACTGGACTTC
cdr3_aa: CASSVLTSGRLDF

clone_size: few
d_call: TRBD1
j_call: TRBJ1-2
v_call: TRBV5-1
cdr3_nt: TGCGCCAGCAGGAGCCACAGGGGAGTGAGTGGCTACACCTTC
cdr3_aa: CASRSHRGVSGYTF

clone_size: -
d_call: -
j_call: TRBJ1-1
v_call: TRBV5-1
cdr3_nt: TGCGCCAGCAGCTTGGCCACGGGGGGTGAAGCTTTCTTT
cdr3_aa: CASSLATGGEAFF

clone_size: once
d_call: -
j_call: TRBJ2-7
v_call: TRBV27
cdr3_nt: TGTGCCAGCAGAGCAGGGCTGGACGAGCAGTACTTC
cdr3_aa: CASRAGLDEQYF

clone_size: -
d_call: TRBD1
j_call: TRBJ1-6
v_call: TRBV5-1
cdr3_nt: TGCGCCAGCAGCCGGGGACAGGGATCCAATTCACCCCTCCACTTT
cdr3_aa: CASSRGQGSNSPLHF

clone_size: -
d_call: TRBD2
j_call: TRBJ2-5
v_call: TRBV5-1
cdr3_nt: TGCGCCAGCAGCCCGACTAGCGGGGAGATTCAAGAGACCCAGTACTTC
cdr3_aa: CASSPTSGEIQETQYF

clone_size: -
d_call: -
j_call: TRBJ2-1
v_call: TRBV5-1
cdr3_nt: TGCGCCAGCAGCTTGGACGGCGCCCAGGGTAACAATGAGCAGTTCTTC
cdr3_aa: CASSLDGAQGNNEQFF

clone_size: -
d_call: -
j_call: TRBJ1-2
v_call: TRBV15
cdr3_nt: TGTGCCACCAGCAGAGATACGGGAGGCTACACCTTC
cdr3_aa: CATSRDTGGYTF

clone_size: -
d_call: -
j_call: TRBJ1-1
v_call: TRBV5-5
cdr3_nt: TGTGCCAGCAGCTTGTACTCGAACACTGAAGCTTTCTTT
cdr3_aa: CASSLYSNTEAFF

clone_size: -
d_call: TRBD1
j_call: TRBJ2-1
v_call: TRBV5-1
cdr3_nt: TGCGCCAGCAGCCCCGGACAGGGCTACAATGAGCAGTTCTTC
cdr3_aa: CASSPGQGYNEQFF

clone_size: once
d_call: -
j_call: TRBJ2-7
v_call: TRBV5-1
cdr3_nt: TGCGCCAGCAGCTTGGCCGGTTTCGAGCCCTACTACGAGCAGTACTTC
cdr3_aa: CASSLAGFEPYYEQYF

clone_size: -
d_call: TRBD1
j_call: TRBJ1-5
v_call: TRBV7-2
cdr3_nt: TGTGCCAGCAGCTCCTGGACAGGGGAGGGTCAGCCCCAGCATTTT
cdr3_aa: CASSSWTGEGQPQHF

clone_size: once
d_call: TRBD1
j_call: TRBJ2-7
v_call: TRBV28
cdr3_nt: TGTGCCAGCAGTTTGATTCTCTCCGACAGGGGGCCAAGCTACGAGCAGTACTTC
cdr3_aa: CASSLILSDRGPSYEQYF

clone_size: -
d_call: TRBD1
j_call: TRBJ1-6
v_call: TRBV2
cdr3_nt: TGTGCCAGCGAGGAGGGACAGGGGAATTCACCCCTCCACTTT
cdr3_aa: CASEEGQGNSPLHF

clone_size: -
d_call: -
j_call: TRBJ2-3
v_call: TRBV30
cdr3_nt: TGTGCCTGGAGTGCTAGTACTCTCACAGATACGCAGTATTTT
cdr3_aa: CAWSASTLTDTQYF

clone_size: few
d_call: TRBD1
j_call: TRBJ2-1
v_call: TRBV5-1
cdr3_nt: TGCGCCAGCAGCCAGACAGGGGGCGCAAATGAGCAGTTCTTC
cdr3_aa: CASSQTGGANEQFF

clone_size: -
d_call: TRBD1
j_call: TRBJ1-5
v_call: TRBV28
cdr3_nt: TGTGCCAGCAGTTCCCTGGACAGGGTAACGAGTCAGCCCCAGAATTTT
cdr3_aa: CASSSLDRVTSQPQNF

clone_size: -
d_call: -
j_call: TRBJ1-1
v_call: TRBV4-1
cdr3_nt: TGCGCCAGCAGCGTAAGTGAGGGGAGGGACACTGAAGCTTTCTTT
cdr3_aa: CASSVSEGRDTEAFF

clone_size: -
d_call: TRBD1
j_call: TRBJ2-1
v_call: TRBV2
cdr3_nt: TGTGCCAGCAGTGAATCGCGACAGGGGGCTGGGGAGCAGTTCTTC
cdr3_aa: CASSESRQGAGEQFF

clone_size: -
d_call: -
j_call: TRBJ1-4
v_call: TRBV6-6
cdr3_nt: TGTGCCAGCAGTTACGCCGGGAATGAAAAACTGTTTTTT
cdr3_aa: CASSYAGNEKLFF

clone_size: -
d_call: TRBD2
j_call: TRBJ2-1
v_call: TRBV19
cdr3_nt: TGTGCCAGTAGTCCGCGAGCGGGAGCTCAAGGTGGTGAGCAGTTCTTC
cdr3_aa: CASSPRAGAQGGEQFF